The 16 T cell receptor beta chains presented below share a single source sample, sequenced in a study of neoadjuvant nivolumab and ipilimumab in lung cancer (dated by TCRdb to the early 2020s). The time point tag for this specimen amounts to: at surgical resection after neoadjuvant nivolumab +/- ipilimumab. Libraries were constructed by the immunoSEQ multiplex PCR assay. TCRdb limited this immuneACCESS table to in-frame rearrangements with V and J called. A share of clones is missing; checked studies link under half to unresolved V genes, and the rest is unexplained. For this sample there are fewer than 40,000 clones; about 92% appear just once. The top ten constitute 2% to 2.5% of the sample. The specimen was peripheral blood, collected after neoadjuvant nivolumab, alone or with ipilimumab, at or shortly before surgery. The receptors derive from an adult with non-small cell lung cancer.

The genes are TRBV11-1 and TRBJ1-4; D may be TRBD1 (5 bases). The V gene's germline CDR1 is SGHAT and CDR2 FQDESV (reference sequence). The CDR3 consists of 15 residues. V shed 5 bases and J shed 3 bases, with 13 bases lying between them. CDR3 amino acids: CASSPIGTPNEKLFF. The CDR3 DNA sequence: TGTGCCAGCAGCCCGATCGGGACCCCTAATGAAAAACTGTTTTTT.

V and J are TRBV5-1 and TRBJ2-5, with 9 bases that match TRBD2. There are 14 residues in the CDR3. The V segment lost 3 bases and the J segment 1 base; nucleotides outside the gene matches: 1. CDR1 and CDR2 from the germline V gene are SGHRS and YFSETQ. CDR3 sequence reads: CASSSTSGQETQYF. The CDR3 region has the DNA TGCGCCAGCAGCTCGACTAGCGGCCAAGAGACCCAGTACTTC.

The chain is built from TRBV7-2 and TRBJ2-7, with TRBD2 as a possible D gene (5 bases). The germline CDR1 and CDR2 sequences are SGHTA and FQGNSA. Trimming took 2 bases from V and 0 from J, leaving 14 bases between them. This CDR3 spans 16 amino acids. CDR3 sequence reads: CASSLTGSQSSYEQYF. In nucleotides, the CDR3 is TGTGCCAGCAGCTTAACGGGGTCCCAGAGCTCCTACGAGCAGTACTTC.

The chain couples TRBV5-1 to TRBJ2-2; D is possibly TRBD1 (6 bases). The germline gives CDR1 SGHRS, CDR2 YFSETQ. This CDR3 comprises 15 residues. Between the trimmed V and J ends, which lost 1 base and 1 base, there was a span of 8 bases. CDR3 bases: TGCGCCAGCAGCTTGAAGGGACAGAACACCGGGGAGCTGTTTTTT. Its protein product is CASSLKGQNTGELFF.

This clone occurred once. The rearrangement links TRBV9 to TRBJ1-1; possibly TRBD1 for D (5 bases). CDR3 size: 14 residues. V lost 2 bases and J 7 bases, leaving 15 bases between the germline ends. In germline, CDR1 is SGDLS, CDR2 YYNGEE. CDR3 DNA: TGTGCCAGCAGCGTCGAACCGGGGGGGAGTGAAGCTTTCTTT. This codes for CASSVEPGGSEAFF.

The chain is built from TRBV5-1 and TRBJ1-5, with D possibly matching TRBD1 (6 bases). CDR3 length: 16 amino acids. Deletions cut 4 bases from V and 4 bases from J, with 18 bases between. The germline V gene encodes CDR1 SGHRS and CDR2 YFSETQ. Written as DNA, the CDR3 is TGCGCCAGCAGCCCTGACCAAGGGGGTGGAAATCAGCCCCAGCATTTT. This translates into CASSPDQGGGNQPQHF. The variable domain in full, completed from reference TRBV5-1 and TRBJ1-5, reads KAGVTQTPRYLIKTRGQQVTLSCSPISGHRSVSWYQQTPGQGLQFLFEYFSETQRNKGNFPGRFSGRQFSNSRSEMNVSTLELGDSALYLCASSPDQGGGNQPQHFGDGTRLSIL.

The chain joins TRBV6-1 to TRBJ2-2; no firm D call. In germline, CDR1 is MNHNS, CDR2 SASEGT. V was shortened by 1 base and J by 3 bases, with 9 bases between the two germline ends. This CDR3 has 15 amino acids. CDR3 sequence: CASSEGTTDTGELFF. CDR3 nucleotide sequence: TGTGCCAGCAGTGAAGGAACTACCGACACCGGGGAGCTGTTTTTT.

The rearrangement links TRBV7-3 to TRBJ2-3; 7 bases align to TRBD1. J gave up 2 bases and V 5 bases, and 10 bases lay outside the gene matches. Germline V lookup: CDR1 SGHTA, CDR2 FQGTGA. The length of the CDR3 is 16 residues. The CDR3 coding sequence is TGTGCCAGCAGCCCGATGGGACAGTTCTTCACAGATACGCAGTATTTT. Protein product: CASSPMGQFFTDTQYF.

The CDR3 region is CASSFNRDYEQYF. CDR3 DNA sequence: TGTGCCAGCAGCTTTAACAGGGACTACGAGCAGTACTTC. The chain joins TRBV7-9 to TRBJ2-7, with D possibly matching TRBD1 (6 bases). CDR1 and CDR2 (germline): SEHNR, FQNEAQ (reference sequence). The ends were cut back, 3 bases at V and 3 bases at J, with 9 bases in the middle. This CDR3 contains 13 residues.

In the case of this clone: The junction and the germline gene differ at one end; a read error may be behind it. This chain uses TRBV6-5 with TRBJ1-2; D is perhaps TRBD1 (6 bases). CDR3 size: 12 residues. The germline V gene encodes CDR1 MNHEY and CDR2 SVGAGI. The CDR3, as DNA: TGTGTCAGCAGTTACTCGGGGGCTGGCTACACCTTC. It encodes CVSSYSGAGYTF.

The chain combines TRBV11-2 with TRBJ1-2, with D perhaps matching TRBD1 (6 bases). The ends were cut back, 4 bases at V and 4 bases at J, with 10 bases in the middle. The CDR3 length is 13 residues. Looked up from germline, CDR1 is SGHAT and CDR2 is FQNNGV. This CDR3 is CASSSRQAYGYTF. The CDR3 DNA is TGTGCCAGCAGCTCTAGACAGGCCTATGGCTACACCTTC.

The V and J genes are TRBV5-1 and TRBJ2-1; 13 positions match TRBD2. The trim removed 2 bases at V and 1 base at J, leaving 3 bases unmatched. CDR1 and CDR2 from the germline V gene are SGHRS and YFSETQ. This CDR3 is 17 amino acids long. CDR3 DNA sequence: TGCGCCAGCAGCTTCGGACTAGCGGGAGAATCCTACAATGAGCAGTTCTTC. Protein: CASSFGLAGESYNEQFF.

This chain joins TRBV29-1 and TRBJ1-3; D is ambiguous. Germline lookup yields CDR1 SQVTM and CDR2 ANQGSEA. This CDR3 contains 13 residues. With 6 bases removed from V and 0 bases from J, the gap between germline ends came to 9 bases. The CDR3 sequence is CSVLTLSGNTIYF. The CDR3 nucleotides are TGCAGCGTCCTGACTCTCTCTGGAAACACCATATATTTT.

The chain combines TRBV6-5 with TRBJ2-7; D is uncertain. Germline CDR1 reads MNHEY; CDR2 reads SVGAGI. V was cut by 4 bases and J by 6 bases, with 10 bases left in between. There are 12 residues in the CDR3. DNA for the CDR3: TGTGCCAGCAGTTCGTCTAGTTCCGAGCAGTACTTC. It specifies CASSSSSSEQYF.

The V and J genes are TRBV7-9 and TRBJ2-6; D call uncertain. This CDR3 is 13 amino acids long. The V and J ends lost 4 bases and 3 bases respectively, with 4 bases between them. Germline V gives CDR1 SEHNR, CDR2 FQNEAQ (reference sequence). CDR3: CASSSGGANVLTF. The CDR3 DNA sequence: TGTGCCAGCAGCTCCGGTGGGGCCAACGTCCTGACTTTC.

This clone was observed a few times. The rearrangement joins TRBV28 to TRBJ1-1, with 8 bases lining up with TRBD1. The trim removed 6 bases at V and 11 bases at J, leaving 17 bases unmatched. Germline V gives CDR1 MDHEN, CDR2 SYDVKM. CDR3 length: 15 amino acids. DNA of the CDR3: TGTGCCAGCAGCACTCCTCGACAGGGGCATCGGGAGGCTTTCTTT. It codes for CASSTPRQGHREAFF.